A selection of T cell receptor beta chains follows, all from one sample in a study of human T cells and chemical hapten exposure. TCRdb re-analysed the RACE reads in MiXCR, keeping a single row per CDR3 protein. The repertoire holds 340,000 or so distinct CDR3 sequences, with approximately 6.9% as singletons. The sample in question was whole blood, obtained in connection with sensitization to the hapten diphenylcyclopropenone (DPC). Every receptor here comes from a woman between 18 and 30 years old with alopecia areata. Some clones in this sample may be carry-over from other donors' samples. Each CDR3 is given without its conserved first and last residue. Fields, in order: V gene, J gene, CDR3 protein.

V gene: TRBV19
J gene: TRBJ2-5
CDR3 protein: ASSNQETQY

V gene: TRBV28
J gene: TRBJ2-4
CDR3 protein: ASSPYRGGNIQY

V gene: TRBV5-1
J gene: TRBJ2-5
CDR3 protein: ASSLGGLAGQETQY

V gene: TRBV13
J gene: TRBJ2-3
CDR3 protein: ASSLRWRDTQY

V gene: TRBV3-1
J gene: TRBJ2-2
CDR3 protein: ASSQDRNTGELF

V gene: TRBV5-4
J gene: TRBJ2-1
CDR3 protein: ASSLEVGGLNEQF

V gene: TRBV5-4
J gene: TRBJ1-1
CDR3 protein: ASSGINTEAF

V gene: TRBV6-5
J gene: TRBJ2-7
CDR3 protein: ASSYWVGSYEQY

V gene: TRBV25-1
J gene: TRBJ1-2
CDR3 protein: ASSEFQGGQLYGYT

V gene: TRBV5-1
J gene: TRBJ1-6
CDR3 protein: ASSLAGSAYSPLH

V gene: TRBV7-6
J gene: TRBJ1-3
CDR3 protein: ASSTWTGSGNTIY

V gene: TRBV6-5
J gene: TRBJ1-2
CDR3 protein: ASRLDRGNYGYT

V gene: TRBV29-1
J gene: TRBJ1-1
CDR3 protein: SFSRTDRVLLSEAF

V gene: TRBV7-8
J gene: TRBJ1-6
CDR3 protein: ASSSMILGARGSPLH

V gene: TRBV6-1
J gene: TRBJ2-1
CDR3 protein: AIFPGQGWNEQF

V gene: TRBV27
J gene: TRBJ2-5
CDR3 protein: ASSREGAVWETQY

V gene: TRBV15
J gene: TRBJ2-3
CDR3 protein: ATSRDRKGGTDTQY

V gene: TRBV5-1
J gene: TRBJ2-1
CDR3 protein: ASSFLGTGLYNEQF

V gene: TRBV12-3/TRBV12-4
J gene: TRBJ2-1
CDR3 protein: ASSPGTGGRGF

V gene: TRBV7-2
J gene: TRBJ1-2
CDR3 protein: ASSLSPGGQGEVT

V gene: TRBV5-5
J gene: TRBJ2-3
CDR3 protein: ASSLRTIYTDTQY

V gene: TRBV5-6
J gene: TRBJ2-6
CDR3 protein: ASSLDRGAGANVLT

V gene: TRBV19
J gene: TRBJ1-2
CDR3 protein: ASRRRANYGYT

V gene: TRBV5-1
J gene: TRBJ1-1
CDR3 protein: ASSPGQSSPEAF

V gene: TRBV12-3/TRBV12-4
J gene: TRBJ1-1
CDR3 protein: ASILGGNTEAF

V gene: TRBV4-1
J gene: TRBJ1-4
CDR3 protein: ASSQGKTTNEKLF

V gene: TRBV4-2
J gene: TRBJ1-2
CDR3 protein: ASSLTGQRDYGYT

V gene: TRBV7-9
J gene: TRBJ2-6
CDR3 protein: ASGAVDGANVLT

V gene: TRBV7-2
J gene: TRBJ1-1
CDR3 protein: ASSLVGQGGIMNTEAF

V gene: TRBV20-1
J gene: TRBJ2-1
CDR3 protein: SAPGSGGTNSYNEQF

V gene: TRBV5-1
J gene: TRBJ1-2
CDR3 protein: ASSLAPGKEAGYT